Sequencing of this T cell receptor beta chain was carried out in a study of lymphopenia after photon versus proton radiotherapy. Notes on the study in general: Better survival with proton therapy was suggested as possible, not demonstrated. A bigger post-nadir fall in TCR diversity correlated inversely with survival time in deceased patients. Proton therapy kept repertoires fairly stable, unlike photons, which gained effector/memory cells.

For this clone: Its target is unknown.

TCRdb's table, derived via immunoSEQ multiplex PCR, lists solely in-frame clones and lacks some. This table has over 50,000 clones, around 85% appearing once. The CDR3 spans 14 residues. Looked up from germline, CDR1 is SGHTA and CDR2 is FQGTGA. Trimming at V came to 5 bases and at J to 3 bases, leaving 6 bases not matched to a gene. The chain combines TRBV7-3 with TRBJ2-7, with 8 positions matching TRBD1. This sequence originates from a middle-aged man with gastric cancer. The source was peripheral blood, collected from a patient treated with photon-based radiotherapy. CDR3 region: CASSLDRVGYEQYF. For the CDR3, the DNA is TGTGCCAGCAGCCTGGACAGGGTGGGCTACGAGCAGTACTTC.